This T cell receptor beta chain was observed in a study of blood T cell repertoires in COVID-19. Study-level information: Whether acute or convalescent, the COVID-19 samples came from the United States, Italy and Spain. In each case, the material was cDNA or gDNA derived from T cells, B-cell-depleted T cells, or PBMCs.

The CDR3 loop spans 14 amino acids. The germline CDR1 and CDR2 sequences are ENHRY and SYGVKD. V dropped 7 bases and J dropped 1 base, with 13 bases sitting between them. Original handling: Estimation of nucleated cell counts was performed using reference gene primer amplification. The assay was immunoSEQ multiplex PCR, and TCRdb's table has in-frame clones only and misses some. V and J calls and clone size are given by that table; D and trimming were obtained from the DNA. Of roughly 250,000 clones in the sample, about 90% were seen once. The rearrangement links TRBV10-3 to TRBJ1-2, with D tentatively TRBD1 (6 bases). The sample comprised peripheral blood. The TCR originated in a woman aged 40 to 50 with acute or convalescent COVID-19. The DNA for the CDR3 is TGTGCCATCACCGGGACCAGGGGTAACTATGGCTACACCTTC. It codes for CAITGTRGNYGYTF.